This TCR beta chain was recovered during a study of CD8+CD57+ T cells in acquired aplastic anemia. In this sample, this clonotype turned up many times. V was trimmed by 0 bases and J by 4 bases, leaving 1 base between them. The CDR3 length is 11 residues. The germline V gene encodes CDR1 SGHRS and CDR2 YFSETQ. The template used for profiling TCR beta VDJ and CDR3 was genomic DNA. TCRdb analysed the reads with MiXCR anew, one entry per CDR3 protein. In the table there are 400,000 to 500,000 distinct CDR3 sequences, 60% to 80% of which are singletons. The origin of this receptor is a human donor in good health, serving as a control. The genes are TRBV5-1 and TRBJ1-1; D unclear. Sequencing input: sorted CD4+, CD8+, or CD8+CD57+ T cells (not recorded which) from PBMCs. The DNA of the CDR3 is TGCGCCAGCAGCTTGGGCACTGAAGCTTTCTTT. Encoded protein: CASSLGTEAFF.